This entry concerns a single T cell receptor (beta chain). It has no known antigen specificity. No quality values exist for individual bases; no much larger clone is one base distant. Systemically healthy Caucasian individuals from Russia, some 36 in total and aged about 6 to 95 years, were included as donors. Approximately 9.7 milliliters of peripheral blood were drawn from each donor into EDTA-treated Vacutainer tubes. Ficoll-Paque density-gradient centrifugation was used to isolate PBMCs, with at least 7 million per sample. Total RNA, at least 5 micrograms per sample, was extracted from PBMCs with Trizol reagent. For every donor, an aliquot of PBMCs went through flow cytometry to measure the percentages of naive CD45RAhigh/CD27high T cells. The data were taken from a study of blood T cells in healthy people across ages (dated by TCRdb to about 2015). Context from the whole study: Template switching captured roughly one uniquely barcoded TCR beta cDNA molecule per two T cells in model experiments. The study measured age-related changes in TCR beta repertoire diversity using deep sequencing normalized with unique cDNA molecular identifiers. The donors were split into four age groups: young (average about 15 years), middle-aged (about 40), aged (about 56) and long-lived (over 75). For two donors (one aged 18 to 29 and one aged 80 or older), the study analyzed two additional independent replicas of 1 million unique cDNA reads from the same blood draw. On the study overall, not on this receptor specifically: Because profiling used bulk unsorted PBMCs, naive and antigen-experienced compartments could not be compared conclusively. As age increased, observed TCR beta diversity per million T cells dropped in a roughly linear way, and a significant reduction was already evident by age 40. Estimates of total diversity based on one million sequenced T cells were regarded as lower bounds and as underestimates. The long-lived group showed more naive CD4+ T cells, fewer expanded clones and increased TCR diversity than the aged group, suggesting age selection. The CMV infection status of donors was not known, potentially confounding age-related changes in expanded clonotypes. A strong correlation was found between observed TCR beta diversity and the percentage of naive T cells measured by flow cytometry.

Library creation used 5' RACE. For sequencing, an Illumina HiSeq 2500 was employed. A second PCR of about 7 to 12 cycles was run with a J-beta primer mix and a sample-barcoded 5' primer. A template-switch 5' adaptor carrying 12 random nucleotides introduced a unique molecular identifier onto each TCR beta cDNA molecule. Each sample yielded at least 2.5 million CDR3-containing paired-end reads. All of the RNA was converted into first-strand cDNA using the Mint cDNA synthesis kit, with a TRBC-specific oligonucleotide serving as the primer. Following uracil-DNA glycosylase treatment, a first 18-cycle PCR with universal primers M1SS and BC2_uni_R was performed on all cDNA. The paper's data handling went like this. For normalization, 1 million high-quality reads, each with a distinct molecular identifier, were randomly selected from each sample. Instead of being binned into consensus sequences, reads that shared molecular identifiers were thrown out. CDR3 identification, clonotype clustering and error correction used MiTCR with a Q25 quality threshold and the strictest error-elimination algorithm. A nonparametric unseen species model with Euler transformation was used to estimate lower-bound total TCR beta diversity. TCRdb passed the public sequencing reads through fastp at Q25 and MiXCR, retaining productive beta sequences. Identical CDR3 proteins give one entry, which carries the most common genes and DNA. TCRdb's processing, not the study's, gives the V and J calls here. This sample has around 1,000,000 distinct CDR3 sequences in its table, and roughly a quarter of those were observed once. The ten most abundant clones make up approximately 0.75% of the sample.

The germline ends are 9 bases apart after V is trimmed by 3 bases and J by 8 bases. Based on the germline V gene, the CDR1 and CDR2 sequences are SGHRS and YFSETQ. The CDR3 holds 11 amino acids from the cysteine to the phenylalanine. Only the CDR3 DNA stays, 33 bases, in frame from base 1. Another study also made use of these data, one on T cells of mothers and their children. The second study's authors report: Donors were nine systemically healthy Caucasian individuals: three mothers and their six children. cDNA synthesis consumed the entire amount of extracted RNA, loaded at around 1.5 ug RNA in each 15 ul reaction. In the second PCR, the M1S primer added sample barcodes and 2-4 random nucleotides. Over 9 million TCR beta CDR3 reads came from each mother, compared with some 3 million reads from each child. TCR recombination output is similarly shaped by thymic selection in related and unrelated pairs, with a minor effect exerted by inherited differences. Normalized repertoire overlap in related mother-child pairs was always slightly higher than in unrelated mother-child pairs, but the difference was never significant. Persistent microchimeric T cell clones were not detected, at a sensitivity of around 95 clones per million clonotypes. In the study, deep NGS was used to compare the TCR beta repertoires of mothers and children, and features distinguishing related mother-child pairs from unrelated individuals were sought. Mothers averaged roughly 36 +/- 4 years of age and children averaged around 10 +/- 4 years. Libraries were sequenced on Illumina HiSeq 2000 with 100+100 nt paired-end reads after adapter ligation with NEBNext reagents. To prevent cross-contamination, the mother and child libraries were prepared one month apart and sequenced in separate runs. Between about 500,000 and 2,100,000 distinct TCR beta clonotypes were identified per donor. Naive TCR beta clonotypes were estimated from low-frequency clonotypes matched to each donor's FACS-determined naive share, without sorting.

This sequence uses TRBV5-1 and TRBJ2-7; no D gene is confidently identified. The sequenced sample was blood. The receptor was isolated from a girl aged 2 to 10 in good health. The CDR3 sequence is CASSYEQKQYF. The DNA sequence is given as TGCGCCAGCAGCTACGAACAGAAGCAGTACTTC.